This T cell receptor beta chain was recovered during a study of siplizumab effects on memory and regulatory T cells. The repertoire was sequenced with immunoSEQ multiplex PCR; TCRdb's copy has only in-frame clones and lacks some. The profile covers about 97,000 clones, with approximately 91% appearing a single time and more than 10% taken by the ten largest. The CDR3 consists of 15 residues. V dropped 5 bases and J dropped 5; count of bases not matched to a gene: 6. Germline CDR1 reads SGHNT; CDR2 reads YYREEE (reference sequence). The receptor was derived from a human donor in good health. The chain is built from TRBV5-4 and TRBJ2-3; 12 positions agree with TRBD1. What was sequenced was non-Treg CD4+ T cells sorted from blood. The CDR3 sequence: CASRAGTGGGDTQYF. The CDR3 DNA is TGTGCCAGCAGGGCCGGGACAGGGGGCGGAGATACGCAGTATTTT.